This T cell receptor beta chain was found in a study of sequential checkpoint blockade in melanoma. Turning to the study itself: Randomization was 1:1 between first-line nivolumab→ipilimumab and ipilimumab→nivolumab. Both treatment sequences were followed by maintenance nivolumab.

The CDR3 consists of 13 residues. Germline assignment: CDR1 GTSNPN and CDR2 SVGIG (reference sequence). Trimming took off 2 bases at V and 3 bases at J, with 7 bases between the two ends. Specified treatment: randomized to nivolumab then ipilimumab (arm A) or the reverse (arm B). None of the patients previously received DNA-damaging chemotherapy. Sorted cells were live CD3+CD8+, lacking CD19 and CD56, from PBMCs. Sequencing used immunoSEQ multiplex PCR; TCRdb keeps in-frame clones, though not all of them. Of over 8,500 clones listed, approximately 81% are singletons. The chain is built from TRBV30 and TRBJ2-2, with no clear D. The sequence was obtained from a human donor with melanoma. The sample in question was CD8+ T cells sorted from blood (inferred from file names), obtained from a patient given nivolumab and ipilimumab in sequence. CDR3 residues: CAWSPSYTGELFF. As DNA, the CDR3 is TGTGCCTGGAGTCCAAGCTACACCGGGGAGCTGTTTTTT.